This T cell receptor (beta chain) is from a study of blood T cells in healthy people across ages. Findings and limits, study-wide: There was a strong correlation between TCR beta diversity and naive T cell percentage.

PCR was performed a second time for about 6 to 11 cycles using a sample-barcoded 5' primer and a J-beta primer mix. Per sample, CDR3-containing paired-end reads numbered at least 2.5 million. Each CDR3 protein gets one entry after TCRdb re-called the 5' RACE reads with MiXCR. The sample holds 550,000 to 750,000 distinct CDR3 sequences, over 20% seen once. This clonotype is labeled large. Its antigen is still unknown. V gave up 3 bases and J gave up 2 bases, with 9 bases separating them. The germline V gene has CDR1 SGDLS and CDR2 YYNGEE. This CDR3 has 14 residues. This clonotype was sampled from a man between 65 and 80 years old in good health. The chain is built from TRBV9 and TRBJ1-5; possible D gene TRBD1, 5 bases. Sequenced material: blood. CDR3 sequence reads: CASSAGNGNQPQHF. The CDR3 DNA is TGTGCCAGCAGCGCAGGGAATGGCAATCAGCCCCAGCATTTT.